Below, 30 T cell receptor beta chains from the same sample are listed, as sequenced in a study of T cells after posttransplantation cyclophosphamide. Only in-frame clones appear in the TCRdb table, and some are missing; sequencing was by immunoSEQ multiplex PCR. This set yields 45,000 to 55,000 clones and no singletons; the top ten hold 2.2%. Sequencing was performed on PBMCs. All receptors come from a man aged 40-55 years in good health, CMV-negative, and a related stem cell transplant donor.

The chain joins TRBV6-5 to TRBJ1-5; no clear D. The germline gives CDR1 MNHEY, CDR2 SVGAGI. There are 13 residues in the CDR3. The V end lost 5 bases, the J end lost 0 bases, and 5 bases lay between the germline ends. The CDR3 protein is CASSEASNQPQHF. As DNA, the CDR3 is TGTGCCAGCAGTGAAGCTAGCAATCAGCCCCAGCATTTT.

In its sample, this clone was seen many times. This chain links TRBV28 with TRBJ2-3; TRBD2 aligns across 9 bases. The CDR3 contains 16 residues. The germline CDR1 and CDR2 sequences are MDHEN and SYDVKM. Trimming took 3 bases from V and 5 from J; bases not matched to a gene: 9. CDR3 region: CASSFLREGPLDTQYF. The DNA for the CDR3 is TGTGCCAGCAGTTTTTTGCGGGAGGGCCCCCTAGATACGCAGTATTTT.

The J gene is TRBJ2-7, the V gene TRBV6-1; TRBD1 is a possible D gene (5 bases). The V gene lost 5 bases and the J gene lost 3 bases, with 8 bases spanning the gap. Germline V lookup: CDR1 MNHNS, CDR2 SASEGT. The CDR3 is made up of 12 amino acids. CDR3 DNA: TGTGCCAGCAGTACCGACAGCTACGAGCAGTACTTC. This encodes CASSTDSYEQYF.

This clone was detected ten times or more. This chain connects TRBV5-1 to TRBJ2-3, with TRBD2 identical over 10 bases. V lost 0 bases and J lost 1; bases outside the gene matches: 8. The CDR3 has 18 residues. Germline V lookup: CDR1 SGHRS, CDR2 YFSETQ. DNA for the CDR3: TGCGCCAGCAGCTTGGGGGCCACTACTAGCGGGGGCACAGATACGCAGTATTTT. Translating it yields CASSLGATTSGGTDTQYF.

This clone was counted at least ten times. The chain carries TRBV7-8 and TRBJ2-7, with 10 positions matching TRBD2. The CDR3 runs 15 residues. The junction had 4 bases not matched to a gene; V was cut back by 3 bases and J by 2 bases. The V gene's germline CDR1 is SGHVS and CDR2 FQNEAQ. This CDR3 is CASSLDGLAAYEQYF. CDR3 in DNA: TGTGCCAGCAGCTTGGATGGACTAGCGGCCTACGAGCAGTACTTC.

In this sample, this clone turned up many times. The chain combines TRBV27 with TRBJ2-1, with 8 nucleotides matching TRBD2. From germline, CDR1 is MNHEY and CDR2 SMNVEV (reference sequence). Losses at the gene ends were 2 bases for V and 8 bases for J; bases not matched to a gene: 8. This CDR3 is 15 amino acids long. The CDR3 coding sequence is TGTGCCAGCAGTTTAGCGGGAGGAGTAGGCGATGAGCAGTTCTTC. As protein: CASSLAGGVGDEQFF.

This clone was seen at least ten times. The J gene is TRBJ2-1, the V gene TRBV28; TRBD1 matches 7 bases. From germline, CDR1 is MDHEN and CDR2 SYDVKM. Trimming removed 6 bases from V and 1 base from J; junction bases left unmatched: 9. CDR3 size: 16 residues. The CDR3 DNA follows: TGTGCCAGCAGACTCAGCCGGGACAGATCCTACAATGAGCAGTTCTTC. Translation gives CASRLSRDRSYNEQFF.

This clone was detected ten times or more. The gene calls are TRBV28 and TRBJ1-5; D is ambiguous. There are 12 residues in the CDR3. Germline V CDR1 and CDR2: MDHEN, SYDVKM. V was clipped by 6 bases and J by 4 bases, with 7 bases between them. CDR3 nucleotides: TGTGCCAGCAGCTCCACTAATCAGCCCCAGCATTTT. Its translation is CASSSTNQPQHF.

There are many counts of this clone. DNA for the CDR3: TGTGCCAGCAGCTTAGTGTACTCCCGAGACAATGAGCAGTTCTTC. Protein product: CASSLVYSRDNEQFF. The rearrangement links TRBV13 to TRBJ2-1; D ambiguous. The CDR3 has 15 amino acids. The V end lost 1 base, the J end lost 5 bases, and 12 bases lay between the germline ends. Germline assignment: CDR1 PRHDT and CDR2 FYEKMQ (reference sequence).

This clone was recorded many times. The chain employs TRBV30 and TRBJ2-4; D ambiguous. Trimming pared 7 bases from V and 2 bases from J, leaving 12 bases between. Germline V gene sequence: CDR1 GTSNPN, CDR2 SVGIG (reference sequence). This CDR3 comprises 13 residues. CDR3 nucleotide sequence: TGTGCCTTGGCTCGCAGTCCCAAAAACATTCAGTACTTC. It specifies CALARSPKNIQYF. Full variable domain (rest looked up from reference TRBV30 and TRBJ2-4): SQTIHQWPATLVQPVGSPLSLECTVEGTSNPNLYWYRQAAGRGLQLLFYSVGIGQISSEVPQNLSASRPQDRQFILSSKKLLLSDSGFYLCALARSPKNIQYFGAGTRLSVL.

This clone was detected many times. This rearrangement joins TRBV28 to TRBJ2-1, with no clear D. CDR1 and CDR2 (germline): MDHEN, SYDVKM. With 5 bases removed from V and 6 bases from J, the gap between germline ends came to 14 bases. This CDR3 is 14 amino acids long. The CDR3 bases are TGTGCCAGCAGTCCCAATCGGAGAGTCAATGAGCAGTTCTTC. Translated, it gives CASSPNRRVNEQFF. Full variable domain (outside the CDR3, taken from reference TRBV28 and TRBJ2-1): DVKVTQSSRYLVKRTGEKVFLECVQDMDHENMFWYRQDPGLGLRLIYFSYDVKMKEKGDIPEGYSVSREKKERFSLILESASTNQTSMYLCASSPNRRVNEQFFGPGTRLTVL.

This clone was seen many times. The chain combines TRBV7-9 with TRBJ1-1; D not certain. This CDR3 is built from 14 residues. With 3 bases removed from V and 4 bases from J, the gap between germline ends came to 12 bases. In germline, CDR1 is SEHNR, CDR2 FQNEAQ (reference sequence). In DNA, the CDR3 is TGTGCCAGCAGCTTTCCCCCGGGGATCACTGAAGCTTTCTTT. This translates into CASSFPPGITEAFF.

At least ten counts were recorded for this clone. The V call is TRBV6-1, the J call TRBJ2-2; the D is unclear. Per the germline V gene, CDR1 is MNHNS and CDR2 is SASEGT. This CDR3 is 16 amino acids long. Between the trimmed V and J ends, which lost 2 bases and 0 bases, there was a span of 10 bases. DNA of the CDR3: TGTGCCAGCAGTGAATCGGCGGCAGCGAACACCGGGGAGCTGTTTTTT. Its translation: CASSESAAANTGELFF.

This clone was detected ten times or more. The V and J genes are TRBV19 and TRBJ2-3; 10 bases are shared with TRBD2. V lost 8 bases, J lost 4 bases, and 3 bases stayed unmatched. Germline V CDR1 and CDR2: LNHDA, SQIVND (reference sequence). This CDR3 is built from 13 residues. CDR3 sequence reads: CASEAGGPDTQYF. CDR3 DNA: TGTGCCAGTGAAGCGGGAGGGCCAGATACGCAGTATTTT.

This clone has at least ten counts. V and J are TRBV4-3 and TRBJ2-1, with D tentatively TRBD1 (6 bases). The germline gives CDR1 LGHNA, CDR2 YSLEER. The CDR3 sequence is 15 residues long. With 4 bases removed from V and 2 bases from J, the gap between germline ends came to 12 bases. In DNA, the CDR3 is TGCGCCAGCAGCCTCCAGGGGAACCCCTACAATGAGCAGTTCTTC. It encodes CASSLQGNPYNEQFF.

This clone was seen more than once but under ten times. The rearrangement links TRBV7-2 to TRBJ2-5; 11 bases line up with TRBD2. The J call may be incorrect, as the DNA end agrees better with TRBJ2-7. Germline lookup yields CDR1 SGHTA and CDR2 FQGNSA. The CDR3 sequence is 15 residues long. CDR3 sequence: CASSGGLAVTYEQYF. The CDR3 coding sequence is TGTGCCAGCAGCGGGGGACTAGCGGTAACCTACGAGCAGTACTTC.

This clone was found many times. The rearrangement joins TRBV5-5 to TRBJ2-1, with TRBD2 matching over 7 bases. V was pared by 4 bases and J by 8 bases, with 3 bases of the junction left unmatched. This CDR3 comprises 12 residues. CDR1 is SGHKS and CDR2 is YYEKEE in the germline V gene (reference sequence). The chain's CDR3 is CASSGLVDEQFF. For the CDR3, the DNA is TGTGCCAGCAGCGGACTAGTAGATGAGCAGTTCTTC.

This clone has ten or more counts. V is TRBV29-1 and J is TRBJ2-1; D not resolved. The ends were cut back, 6 bases at V and 0 bases at J, with 9 bases in the middle. This CDR3 is 13 amino acids long. CDR1 and CDR2 (germline): SQVTM, ANQGSEA. As DNA, the CDR3 is TGCAGCGTCTCACGGAGCTCCTACAATGAGCAGTTCTTC. Its translation is CSVSRSSYNEQFF.

This clone has a count of ten or more. This chain links TRBV6-5 with TRBJ2-7; 9 positions match TRBD2. The germline gives CDR1 MNHEY, CDR2 SVGAGI. The CDR3 is 15 amino acids. V lost 0 bases, J lost 1 base, and 1 base stayed unmatched. The CDR3 loop reads CASSYSAGGSYEQYF. For the CDR3, the DNA is TGTGCCAGCAGTTACTCCGCGGGAGGGTCCTACGAGCAGTACTTC.

This clone was seen repeatedly, ten times or more. The rearrangement joins TRBV2 to TRBJ2-4; 11 bases are shared with TRBD2. Germline V CDR1 and CDR2: SNHLY, FYNNEI. The J segment lost 14 bases and the V segment lost 8 bases, leaving 14 bases of the junction unmatched. The CDR3 runs 14 residues. DNA of the CDR3: TGTGCCAGCTTACCCGGGACTAGCGGTCTCAAGAAGTACTTC. Translating it yields CASLPGTSGLKKYF.

This clone has a count of ten or more. This chain uses TRBV6-6 with TRBJ2-2, with 8 positions matching TRBD2. Germline CDR1 and CDR2: MNHNY and SVGAGI (reference sequence). V gave up 7 bases and J gave up 4 bases; unmatched junction bases: 8. This CDR3 region has 15 residues. Written as DNA, the CDR3 is TGTGCCAGCATAAAAGCGGGAGCTGGCACCGGGGAGCTGTTTTTT. This translates into CASIKAGAGTGELFF.

This clone was seen repeatedly, ten times or more. The V gene is TRBV7-2, the J gene TRBJ2-7, with a tentative D call TRBD1 (5 bases). The CDR3 runs to 14 residues. The germline V and J ends were trimmed by 5 bases and 0 bases, with 11 bases remaining between them. Looked up from germline, CDR1 is SGHTA and CDR2 is FQGNSA. CDR3 sequence reads: CASSVDTRSYEQYF. Here the CDR3 DNA reads TGTGCCAGCAGCGTGGACACCCGCTCCTACGAGCAGTACTTC.

There are many counts of this clone. The genes are TRBV6-5 and TRBJ2-4; 7 bases are a match to TRBD1. CDR1 is MNHEY and CDR2 is SVGAGI in the germline V gene. V shed 4 bases, J shed 3 bases, and the junction held 3 bases outside the gene matches. The CDR3 runs 14 residues. The CDR3 here is CASSFGTDKNIQYF. The CDR3 nucleotides read TGTGCCAGCAGTTTCGGGACAGACAAAAACATTCAGTACTTC.

This clone was observed many times. The rearrangement joins TRBV6-1 to TRBJ2-1; 9 nucleotides line up with TRBD1. The V gene end was trimmed by 9 bases and the J gene end by 7 bases; junction bases not matched to a gene: 13. The CDR3 consists of 15 residues. Germline CDR1 is MNHNS and CDR2 is SASEGT. CDR3 sequence reads: CASLQGAGETNEQFF. CDR3 in DNA: TGTGCCAGTTTACAGGGGGCTGGGGAAACGAATGAGCAGTTCTTC.

This clone was counted many times. V gene TRBV27 combines with J gene TRBJ1-1; possibly TRBD1 for D (5 bases). The germline V gene has CDR1 MNHEY and CDR2 SMNVEV (reference sequence). The V gene lost 1 base and the J gene lost 1 base, with 7 bases spanning the gap. This CDR3 spans 14 amino acids. CDR3 in amino acids: CASSLWGENTEAFF. CDR3 DNA: TGTGCCAGCAGTTTATGGGGGGAGAACACTGAAGCTTTCTTT.

In its sample, this clone was seen many times. V gene TRBV27 combines with J gene TRBJ2-1; TRBD2 is a possible D gene (5 bases). The germline CDR1 and CDR2 sequences are MNHEY and SMNVEV (reference sequence). This CDR3 spans 11 amino acids. Trimming shortened V by 4 bases and J by 10 bases, and 8 bases separated the two germline ends. CDR3 residues: CASSYGVEQFF. The DNA of the CDR3 is TGTGCCAGCAGTTACGGGGTAGAGCAGTTCTTC.

This clone was observed many times. This chain uses TRBV7-9 with TRBJ2-3, with D perhaps TRBD2 (5 bases). Per the germline V gene, CDR1 is SEHNR and CDR2 is FQNEAQ (reference sequence). This CDR3 contains 14 residues. The germline V and J ends were trimmed by 1 base and 1 base, with 6 bases remaining between them. CDR3: CASSLGRGTDTQYF. The CDR3 DNA is TGTGCCAGCAGCTTAGGGCGGGGCACAGATACGCAGTATTTT.

This clone was counted many times. This sequence joins TRBV4-1 and TRBJ2-7; 9 positions agree with TRBD1. From germline, CDR1 is MGHRA and CDR2 YSYEKL. V trimming: 4 bases; J trimming: 5 bases; junction bases outside the gene matches: 6. The length of the CDR3 is 14 residues. The chain's CDR3 is CASSLGQGTDEQYF. As DNA, the CDR3 is TGCGCCAGCAGCCTGGGACAGGGAACCGACGAGCAGTACTTC.

This clone came up a few times. V gene TRBV6-5 combines with J gene TRBJ1-2, with 7 bases matching TRBD1. With 5 bases clipped from V and 2 bases from J, the junction kept 8 bases outside the gene matches. Germline loops: CDR1 MNHEY, CDR2 SVGAGI. This CDR3 is built from 15 residues. The chain's CDR3 is CASSVYRGGNYGYTF. In DNA form, the CDR3 reads TGTGCCAGCAGTGTTTACAGGGGTGGGAACTATGGCTACACCTTC.

In its sample, this clone was seen many times. The chain employs TRBV5-1 and TRBJ2-1; 7 bases line up with TRBD2. Germline-derived CDR1 and CDR2 are SGHRS and YFSETQ. Trimming cost V 7 bases and J 4 bases; bases outside gene matches: 8. This CDR3 region has 14 residues. CDR3 sequence reads: CASGASGPYNEQFF. The CDR3 DNA reads TGCGCCAGCGGAGCTAGCGGACCTTACAATGAGCAGTTCTTC. Full variable domain (remainder filled in from reference TRBV5-1 and TRBJ2-1): KAGVTQTPRYLIKTRGQQVTLSCSPISGHRSVSWYQQTPGQGLQFLFEYFSETQRNKGNFPGRFSGRQFSNSRSEMNVSTLELGDSALYLCASGASGPYNEQFFGPGTRLTVL.